The source of this T cell receptor beta chain is a study of vaccination and CD4 T cells after COVID-19. Germline CDR1 and CDR2: MNHEY and SVGAGI. The CDR3 totals 13 residues. V lost 1 base and J 1 base, leaving 4 bases between the germline ends. TCRdb analysed the PCR reads with MiXCR anew, one entry per CDR3 protein. The repertoire holds about 18,000 distinct CDR3 sequences, with around 63% as singletons. The gene calls are TRBV6-5 and TRBJ1-1, with D hard to call. The specimen comprised CD4+ T cells from blood, sampled after SARS-CoV-2 vaccination. The receptor comes from a human donor who had recovered from COVID-19. The CDR3 reads CASSYFGNTEAFF. CDR3 coding DNA: TGTGCCAGCAGTTACTTCGGGAACACTGAAGCTTTCTTT.